This TCR beta chain was found in a study of T cells in women clearing cervical HPV infection. Produced via immunoSEQ multiplex PCR; TCRdb's table is partial and in-frame only. This sample contains 15,000 to 20,000 clones. Remarks on this clone: The read ends 3 residues shy of where the CDR3 ends; the end is completed using the germline J gene.

Germline assignment: CDR1 SGHVS and CDR2 FNYEAQ. There are 15 residues in the CDR3. The germline V and J ends were trimmed by 5 bases and 5 bases, with 19 bases remaining between them. The TCR originated in a woman aged 18 to 75 with a cervical HPV16 infection that either progressed to CIN3+ or cleared (not recorded which). Sample: blood buffy coat. The chain carries TRBV7-6 and TRBJ2-7; D not certain. This CDR3 is CASSPLNFKSHEQYF. The CDR3 DNA, read in part, is TGTGCCAGCAGCCCATTAAATTTCAAGAGCCACGAG.